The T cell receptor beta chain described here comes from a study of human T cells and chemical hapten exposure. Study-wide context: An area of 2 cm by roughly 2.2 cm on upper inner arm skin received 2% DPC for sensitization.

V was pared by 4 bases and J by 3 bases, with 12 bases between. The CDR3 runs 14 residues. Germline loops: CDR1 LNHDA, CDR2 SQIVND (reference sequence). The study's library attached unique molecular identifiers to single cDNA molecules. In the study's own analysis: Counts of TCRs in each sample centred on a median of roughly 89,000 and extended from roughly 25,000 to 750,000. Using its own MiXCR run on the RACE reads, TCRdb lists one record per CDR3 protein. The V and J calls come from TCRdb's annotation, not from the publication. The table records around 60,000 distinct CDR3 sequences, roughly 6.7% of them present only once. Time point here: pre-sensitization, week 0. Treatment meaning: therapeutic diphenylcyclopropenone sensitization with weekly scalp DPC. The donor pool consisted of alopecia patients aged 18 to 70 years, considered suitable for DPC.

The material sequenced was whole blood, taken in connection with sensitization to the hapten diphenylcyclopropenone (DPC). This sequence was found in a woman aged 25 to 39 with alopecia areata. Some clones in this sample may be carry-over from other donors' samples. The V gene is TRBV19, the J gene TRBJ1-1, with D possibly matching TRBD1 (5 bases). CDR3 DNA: TGTGCCAGTAGTAAAACGGGGCTCGACACTGAAGCTTTCTTT. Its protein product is CASSKTGLDTEAFF.